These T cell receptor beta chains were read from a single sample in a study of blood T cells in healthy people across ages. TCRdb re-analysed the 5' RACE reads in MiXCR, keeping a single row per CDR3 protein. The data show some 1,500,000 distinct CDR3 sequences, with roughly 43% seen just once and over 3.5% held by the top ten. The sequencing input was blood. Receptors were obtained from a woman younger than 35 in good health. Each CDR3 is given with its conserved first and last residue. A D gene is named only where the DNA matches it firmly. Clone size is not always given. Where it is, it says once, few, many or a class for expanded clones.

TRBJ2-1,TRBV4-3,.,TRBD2,CASSPELAGTQFF,TGCGCCAGCAGCCCTGAACTAGCGGGAACGCAGTTCTTC
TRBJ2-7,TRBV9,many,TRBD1,CASSGGVGTGHAEQYF,TGTGCCAGCAGCGGGGGTGTGGGGACAGGGCACGCCGAGCAGTACTTC
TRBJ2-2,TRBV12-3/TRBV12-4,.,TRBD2,CASRNSGARAGELFF,TGTGCCAGCAGAAATAGCGGGGCTAGGGCCGGGGAGCTGTTTTTT
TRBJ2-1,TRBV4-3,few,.,CASSQDYQGGVEQFF,TGCGCCAGCAGCCAAGATTACCAGGGTGGCGTTGAGCAGTTCTTC
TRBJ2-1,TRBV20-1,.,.,CSARDRGYHNEQFF,TGCAGTGCTAGAGATCGTGGCTATCACAATGAGCAGTTCTTC
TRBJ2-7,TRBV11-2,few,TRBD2,CASSLVSGSHEQYF,TGTGCCAGCAGCTTAGTCAGCGGGAGCCACGAGCAGTACTTC
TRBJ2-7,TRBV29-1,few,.,CSVEGGTGHYEQYF,TGCAGCGTTGAAGGTGGGACGGGCCACTACGAGCAGTACTTC
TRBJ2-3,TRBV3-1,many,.,CASSQVESTDTQYF,TGTGCCAGCAGCCAAGTAGAGTCCACAGATACGCAGTATTTT
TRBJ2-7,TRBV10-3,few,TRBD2,CAISESGSGRPYEQYF,TGTGCCATCAGTGAGTCTGGGAGCGGGAGGCCTTACGAGCAGTACTTC
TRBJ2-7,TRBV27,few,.,CASSPGTNVHEQYF,TGTGCCAGCAGTCCCGGGACAAACGTCCACGAGCAGTACTTC
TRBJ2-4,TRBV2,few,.,CASSVPRNIQYF,TGTGCCAGCAGTGTTCCTCGGAACATTCAGTACTTC
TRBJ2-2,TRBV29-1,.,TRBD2,CSVEILAGGQDGELFF,TGCAGCGTTGAAATACTAGCGGGGGGCCAGGACGGGGAGCTGTTTTTT
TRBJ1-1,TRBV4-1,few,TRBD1,CASSQGRGLDTEAFF,TGCGCCAGCAGCCAGGGCAGGGGGCTCGACACTGAAGCTTTCTTT
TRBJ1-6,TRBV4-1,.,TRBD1,CASRFSGTENSPLHF,TGCGCCAGCAGATTCTCTGGGACAGAGAATTCACCCCTCCACTTT
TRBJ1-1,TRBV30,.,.,CAWSVRVTTEAFF,TGTGCCTGGAGTGTAAGGGTGACCACTGAAGCTTTCTTT
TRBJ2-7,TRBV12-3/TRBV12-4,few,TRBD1,CASSGRDRLSYEQYF,TGTGCCAGCAGTGGCCGGGACAGGCTCTCCTACGAGCAGTACTTC
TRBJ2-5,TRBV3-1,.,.,CASSQQGAETQYF,TGTGCCAGCAGCCAACAGGGAGCAGAGACCCAGTACTTC
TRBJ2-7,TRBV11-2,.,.,CASGHYEQYF,TGTGCCAGCGGCCACTACGAGCAGTACTTC
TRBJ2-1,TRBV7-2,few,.,CASSYQAGGSYNEQFF,TGTGCCAGCAGCTATCAAGCGGGTGGCTCCTACAATGAGCAGTTCTTC
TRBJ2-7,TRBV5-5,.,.,CASSHTEDSYEQYF,TGTGCCAGCAGCCACACGGAGGACTCCTACGAGCAGTACTTC